These 27 T cell receptor beta chains share one sample of origin, sequenced in a study of cytomegalovirus exposure and HLA in healthy donors. Both 60 Vbeta primers and 13 Jbeta primers went into the PCR. Measured with immunoSEQ multiplex PCR; TCRdb has only the in-frame clones, and not every one. The sample holds 30,000 to 50,000 clones. Sequenced sample: PBMCs. The receptors here all came from a woman aged 30 to 39 in good health and CMV-seropositive.

Turning to this clone: This sample includes further DNA sequences coding for the same CDR3. The gene calls are TRBV18 and TRBJ1-1; 8 bases align to TRBD1. V lost 3 bases, J lost 3 bases, and 3 bases stayed unmatched. This CDR3 has 14 residues. From germline, CDR1 is KGHSH and CDR2 LQKENI. The chain's CDR3 is CASSPTGGDTEAFF. CDR3 DNA sequence: TGTGCCAGCTCACCTACAGGGGGGGACACTGAAGCTTTCTTT.

This clone ranks as medium-sized in terms of frequency. The chain has TRBV14 and TRBJ1-1; no clear D. The CDR3 consists of 14 residues. The germline gives CDR1 SGHDN, CDR2 FVKESK. Trimming took 0 bases from V and 2 from J, leaving 7 bases between them. CDR3 in DNA: TGTGCCAGCAGCCAAGATAGGAGAAACACTGAAGCTTTCTTT. Translated: CASSQDRRNTEAFF.

The chain couples TRBV5-1 to TRBJ1-1, with D possibly being TRBD1 (5 bases). Germline V lookup: CDR1 SGHRS, CDR2 YFSETQ. V was cut by 3 bases and J by 5 bases, with 17 bases left in between. CDR3 length: 15 residues. CDR3 amino acids: CASSSGALAGTEAFF. CDR3 bases: TGCGCCAGCAGCTCCGGGGCCCTAGCGGGGACTGAAGCTTTCTTT.

J is TRBJ1-2 and V is TRBV2; the match to TRBD1 covers 7 bases. The V and J ends lost 6 bases and 8 bases, in that order; junction bases with no gene match: 3. The CDR3 loop spans 11 amino acids. Per the germline V gene, CDR1 is SNHLY and CDR2 is FYNNEI. For the CDR3, the DNA is TGTGCCAGCAGCACAGGGGTGGGCTACACCTTC. Protein: CASSTGVGYTF.

The chain is built from TRBV7-9 and TRBJ2-2; D gene unclear. Per germline, CDR1 SEHNR and CDR2 FQNEAQ (reference sequence). Deletions cut 5 bases from V and 7 bases from J, with 8 bases between. This CDR3 has 12 residues. CDR3 sequence: CASSARIGELFF. CDR3 DNA: TGTGCCAGCAGCGCTAGAATCGGGGAGCTGTTTTTT.

The rearrangement links TRBV18 to TRBJ2-7; D might be TRBD1 (6 bases). CDR1 KGHSH and CDR2 LQKENI come from the germline V gene. The CDR3 extends over 14 amino acids. V was pared by 3 bases and J by 4 bases, with 13 bases between. For the CDR3, the DNA is TGTGCCAGCTCACCTCAGGGGCACTCGTACGAGCAGTACTTC. It translates to CASSPQGHSYEQYF.

The V call is TRBV28, the J call TRBJ2-2, with a possible D match to TRBD2 (6 bases). The CDR3 is 15 amino acids. Trimming removed 10 bases at V and 4 bases at J, with 19 bases between. Germline CDR1 and CDR2: MDHEN and SYDVKM. CDR3 loop: CATTGLPGLTGELFF. CDR3 DNA sequence: TGTGCCACAACGGGACTCCCAGGTCTCACCGGGGAGCTGTTTTTT.

The V call is TRBV7-9, the J call TRBJ2-3, with 8 positions matching TRBD2. Germline lookup yields CDR1 SEHNR and CDR2 FQNEAQ (reference sequence). Trimming removed 8 bases from V and 1 base from J; junction bases left unmatched: 5. The CDR3 runs to 14 residues. The CDR3 DNA follows: TGTGCCAGCGAGTGGCGGGGGGGCACAGATACGCAGTATTTT. Protein product: CASEWRGGTDTQYF.

With respect to this clone: At one boundary the junction diverges from the germline segment, which might be a read error. This rearrangement joins TRBV11-2 to TRBJ2-1; 10 bases align to TRBD1. This CDR3 comprises 17 residues. Per germline, CDR1 SGHAT and CDR2 FQNNGV. CDR3: CASSLDRRQGALDEQFF. CDR3 nucleotides: TGTGCCAGCAGCCTAGATCGGCGACAGGGGGCTTTGGATGAGCAGTTCTTC.

The chain has TRBV4-1 and TRBJ1-1; D not certain. The CDR3 covers 14 residues. V lost 1 base to trimming and J lost 0 bases, with 6 bases between them. Germline CDR1 MGHRA, CDR2 YSYEKL. The CDR3 here is CASSQGRVNTEAFF. CDR3 coding DNA: TGCGCCAGCAGCCAAGGTCGAGTGAACACTGAAGCTTTCTTT.

The V and J genes are TRBV6-5 and TRBJ2-2; D remains unclear. V lost 7 bases and J lost 4, with 13 bases in between. Germline loops: CDR1 MNHEY, CDR2 SVGAGI. The length of the CDR3 is 14 residues. CDR3: CASTPAASTGELFF. The CDR3 DNA sequence: TGTGCCAGCACCCCCGCAGCGAGCACCGGGGAGCTGTTTTTT.

V is TRBV7-9 and J is TRBJ2-5; perhaps TRBD1 as D (5 bases). V was cut by 3 bases and J by 10 bases, with 18 bases left in between. Germline assignment: CDR1 SEHNR and CDR2 FQNEAQ (reference sequence). The length of the CDR3 is 14 residues. Here the CDR3 reads CASSLDITNWGQYF. The CDR3 DNA reads TGTGCCAGCAGCTTGGACATAACTAATTGGGGCCAGTACTTC.

This rearrangement joins TRBV27 to TRBJ2-2; unclear D gene. There are 16 residues in the CDR3. The germline CDR1 and CDR2 sequences are MNHEY and SMNVEV (reference sequence). V dropped 5 bases and J dropped 4 bases, with 17 bases sitting between them. CDR3 sequence reads: CASSTYPGGGTGELFF. The CDR3 region has the DNA TGTGCCAGCAGTACCTATCCAGGTGGTGGCACCGGGGAGCTGTTTTTT.

This rearrangement joins TRBV19 to TRBJ2-3; TRBD1 aligns across 7 bases. The CDR3 consists of 14 residues. V lost 6 bases and J lost 6; bases outside the gene matches: 9. Per germline, CDR1 LNHDA and CDR2 SQIVND (reference sequence). The CDR3, as DNA: TGTGCCAGTAGGACCTTCGACAGGGCGGATACGCAGTATTTT. The encoded protein is CASRTFDRADTQYF.

This sequence joins TRBV4-1 and TRBJ1-5; unclear D gene. The CDR3 totals 15 residues. Trimming stripped 3 bases from V and 7 bases from J, with 16 bases between. In germline, CDR1 is MGHRA, CDR2 YSYEKL. As DNA, the CDR3 is TGCGCCAGCAGCCAGGAGGCCTTCGGAGACCAGCCCCAGCATTTT. Its protein is CASSQEAFGDQPQHF.

J is TRBJ2-3 and V is TRBV5-1; TRBD2 aligns across 8 bases. The trim removed 4 bases at V and 0 bases at J, leaving 4 bases unmatched. This CDR3 has 15 amino acids. Germline lookup yields CDR1 SGHRS and CDR2 YFSETQ. The CDR3 sequence is CASSPERGSTDTQYF. DNA for the CDR3: TGCGCCAGCAGCCCCGAGCGGGGGAGCACAGATACGCAGTATTTT.

The chain couples TRBV7-8 to TRBJ1-4; D is possibly TRBD1 (5 bases). The CDR3 totals 12 residues. Germline-derived CDR1 and CDR2 are SGHVS and FQNEAQ. The germline V and J ends were trimmed by 1 base and 13 bases, with 10 bases remaining between them. CDR3 residues: CASSLGRDRLFF. The CDR3 region has the DNA TGTGCCAGCAGCTTAGGGCGGGACCGACTGTTTTTT.

The chain employs TRBV11-2 and TRBJ2-2; TRBD2 is a possible D gene (6 bases). The V and J ends lost 4 bases and 1 base respectively, with 13 bases between them. This CDR3 has 16 residues. The germline V gene encodes CDR1 SGHAT and CDR2 FQNNGV. The CDR3 is CASSSGGAGNTGELFF. CDR3 sequence (DNA): TGTGCCAGCAGCTCCGGCGGGGCAGGGAACACCGGGGAGCTGTTTTTT.

This chain uses TRBV5-1 with TRBJ1-1, with 9 bases fitting TRBD1. This CDR3 is built from 15 residues. Germline assignment: CDR1 SGHRS and CDR2 YFSETQ. V shed 0 bases and J 10 bases; nucleotides not matched to a gene: 10. CDR3 sequence reads: CASSLGAQGAVGAFF. CDR3 nucleotide sequence: TGCGCCAGCAGCTTGGGAGCACAGGGGGCGGTAGGAGCTTTCTTT.

The V call is TRBV19, the J call TRBJ2-6; no firm D call. Trimming cost V 3 bases and J 12 bases, with 6 bases left between them. Per germline, CDR1 LNHDA and CDR2 SQIVND (reference sequence). The length of the CDR3 is 11 residues. CDR3 nucleotide sequence: TGTGCCAGTAGTATTTTCGGCGTCCTGACTTTC. It codes for CASSIFGVLTF.

The CDR3 DNA reads as TGTGCCAGCAGCACACGACTCGGAGGGTTTGAAGCTTTCTTT. Translated: CASSTRLGGFEAFF. The chain carries TRBV7-2 and TRBJ1-1; D is unclear. CDR3 length: 14 amino acids. The V end lost 5 bases, the J end lost 7 bases, and 17 bases lay between the germline ends. Germline CDR1 and CDR2: SGHTA and FQGNSA.

This rearrangement joins TRBV27 to TRBJ1-1; a possible D gene is TRBD1 (5 bases). Trimming shortened V by 2 bases and J by 2 bases, and 15 bases separated the two germline ends. Germline V gene data show CDR1 as MNHEY and CDR2 as SMNVEV (reference sequence). The CDR3 loop spans 16 amino acids. CDR3 coding DNA: TGTGCCAGCAGTTTACGGTCGGGACTGCGAAACACTGAAGCTTTCTTT. Its protein is CASSLRSGLRNTEAFF.

The CDR3 protein is CASRTGMNTEAFF. DNA for the CDR3: TGTGCCAGTAGGACAGGAATGAACACTGAAGCTTTCTTT. This chain uses TRBV19 with TRBJ1-1; the D gene is possibly TRBD1 (6 bases). Germline V gene sequence: CDR1 LNHDA, CDR2 SQIVND (reference sequence). The CDR3 has 13 residues. V was clipped by 6 bases and J by 0 bases, with 8 bases between them.

The chain links TRBV30 to TRBJ1-3, with a possible D match to TRBD1 (5 bases). Germline V CDR1 and CDR2: GTSNPN, SVGIG (reference sequence). The V gene lost 0 bases and the J gene lost 2 bases, with 14 bases spanning the gap. The CDR3 consists of 16 residues. The CDR3 loop reads CAWSVGGTLTGNTIYF. For the CDR3, the DNA is TGTGCCTGGAGTGTTGGAGGGACTTTGACTGGAAACACCATATATTTT.

The chain links TRBV25-1 to TRBJ1-5; 8 bases are a match to TRBD1. This CDR3 is built from 15 residues. V shed 6 bases, J shed 2 bases, and the junction held 6 bases outside the gene matches. CDR1 and CDR2 (germline): MGHDK, SYGVNS. The DNA of the CDR3 is TGTGCCAGCAGCCAGACAGGGGTGGGCAATCAGCCCCAGCATTTT. Protein product: CASSQTGVGNQPQHF.

The chain combines TRBV5-4 with TRBJ1-1, with D perhaps matching TRBD1 (5 bases). In germline, CDR1 is SGHNT, CDR2 YYREEE (reference sequence). The V end lost 3 bases, the J end lost 4 bases, and 13 bases lay between the germline ends. The CDR3 sequence is 14 residues long. CDR3 sequence: CASSSQGPGTEAFF. CDR3 nucleotide sequence: TGTGCCAGCAGCTCTCAGGGTCCGGGCACTGAAGCTTTCTTT.

The chain links TRBV11-2 to TRBJ1-2; a weak D match, TRBD1 (5 bases). V dropped 5 bases and J dropped 2 bases, with 15 bases sitting between them. The CDR3 runs to 15 residues. Germline CDR1 and CDR2: SGHAT and FQNNGV. CDR3 in DNA: TGTGCCAGCAGCCCAGTCGGGGGTTGGAACTATGGCTACACCTTC. It specifies CASSPVGGWNYGYTF.